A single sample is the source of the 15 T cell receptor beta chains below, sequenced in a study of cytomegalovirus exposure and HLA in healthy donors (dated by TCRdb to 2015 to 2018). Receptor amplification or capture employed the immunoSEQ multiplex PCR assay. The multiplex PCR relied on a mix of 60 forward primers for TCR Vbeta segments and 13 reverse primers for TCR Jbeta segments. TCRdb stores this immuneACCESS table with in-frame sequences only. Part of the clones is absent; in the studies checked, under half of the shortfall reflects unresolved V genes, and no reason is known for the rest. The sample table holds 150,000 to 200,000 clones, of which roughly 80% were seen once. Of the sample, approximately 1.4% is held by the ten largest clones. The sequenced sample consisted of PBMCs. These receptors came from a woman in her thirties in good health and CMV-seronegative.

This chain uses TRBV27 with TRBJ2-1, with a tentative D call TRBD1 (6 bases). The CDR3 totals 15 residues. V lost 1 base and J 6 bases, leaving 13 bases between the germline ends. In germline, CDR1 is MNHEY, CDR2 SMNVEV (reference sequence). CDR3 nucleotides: TGTGCCAGCAGTTTATATGGGGGCACTGGCAATGAGCAGTTCTTC. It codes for CASSLYGGTGNEQFF.

The CDR3: CATRTGVLRDTEAFF. The DNA for the CDR3 is TGTGCCACCCGGACAGGCGTGCTTAGGGACACTGAAGCTTTCTTT. This chain joins TRBV2 and TRBJ1-1, with 7 bases that match TRBD1. In germline, CDR1 is SNHLY, CDR2 FYNNEI. The junction had 14 bases not matched to a gene; V was cut back by 10 bases and J by 3 bases. The CDR3 has 15 residues.

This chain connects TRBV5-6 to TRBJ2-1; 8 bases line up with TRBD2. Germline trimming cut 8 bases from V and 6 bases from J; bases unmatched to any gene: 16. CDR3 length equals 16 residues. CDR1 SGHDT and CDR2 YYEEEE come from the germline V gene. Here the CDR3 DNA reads TGTGCCAGTCAACCCCTGGGACTAGGAGGGGCCAATGAGCAGTTCTTC. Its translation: CASQPLGLGGANEQFF. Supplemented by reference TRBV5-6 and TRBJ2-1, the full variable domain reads DAGVTQSPTHLIKTRGQQVTLRCSPKSGHDTVSWYQQALGQGPQFIFQYYEEEERQRGNFPDRFSGHQFPNYSSELNVNALLLGDSALYLCASQPLGLGGANEQFFGPGTRLTVL.

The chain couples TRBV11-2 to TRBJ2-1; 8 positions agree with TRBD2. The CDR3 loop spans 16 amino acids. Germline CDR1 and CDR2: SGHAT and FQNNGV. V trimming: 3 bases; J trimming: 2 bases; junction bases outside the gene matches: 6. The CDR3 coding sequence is TGTGCCAGCAGCTTCGGGGGGGCGGGGGCCTACAATGAGCAGTTCTTC. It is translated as CASSFGGAGAYNEQFF.

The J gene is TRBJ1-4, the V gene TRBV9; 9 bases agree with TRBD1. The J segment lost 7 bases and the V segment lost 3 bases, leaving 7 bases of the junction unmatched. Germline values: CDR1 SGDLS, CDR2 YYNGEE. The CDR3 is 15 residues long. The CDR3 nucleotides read TGTGCCAGCAGCGCCCGGACAGGGGTATTTGAAAAACTGTTTTTT. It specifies CASSARTGVFEKLFF.

In DNA, the CDR3 is TGTGCCAGCAGCGTAGCTTCCGGGTACGACGAGACCCAGTACTTC. It yields the protein CASSVASGYDETQYF. This sequence joins TRBV9 and TRBJ2-5; D is unresolved. V lost 0 bases and J lost 5, with 14 bases in between. Germline lookup yields CDR1 SGDLS and CDR2 YYNGEE. The CDR3 is 15 amino acids.

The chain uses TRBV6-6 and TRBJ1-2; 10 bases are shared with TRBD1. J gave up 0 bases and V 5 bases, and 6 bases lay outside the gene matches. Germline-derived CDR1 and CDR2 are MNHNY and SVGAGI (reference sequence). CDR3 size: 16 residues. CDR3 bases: TGTGCCAGCAGTCAGGCCGGGACAGGGGCTAACTATGGCTACACCTTC. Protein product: CASSQAGTGANYGYTF.

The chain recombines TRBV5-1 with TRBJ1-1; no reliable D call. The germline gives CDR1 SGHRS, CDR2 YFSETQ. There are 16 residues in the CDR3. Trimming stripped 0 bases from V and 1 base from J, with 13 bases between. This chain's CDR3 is CASSLVAARQNTEAFF. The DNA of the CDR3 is TGCGCCAGCAGCTTGGTGGCCGCGAGACAGAACACTGAAGCTTTCTTT.

The CDR3 DNA reads as TGTGCCAGCAGGGCCTCTCTGGAGACCCAGTACTTC. Translation: CASRASLETQYF. The chain recombines TRBV6-6 with TRBJ2-5; D unresolved. Trimming left V 6 bases short and J 5 bases short, with 10 bases between. Germline V gene sequence: CDR1 MNHNY, CDR2 SVGAGI (reference sequence). CDR3 length: 12 residues.

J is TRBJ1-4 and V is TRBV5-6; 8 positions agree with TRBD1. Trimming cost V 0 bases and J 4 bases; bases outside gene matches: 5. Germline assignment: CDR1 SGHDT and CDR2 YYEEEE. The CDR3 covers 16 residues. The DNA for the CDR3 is TGTGCCAGCAGCTTGGGGCAGGGGGCCTTTAATGAAAAACTGTTTTTT. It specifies CASSLGQGAFNEKLFF.

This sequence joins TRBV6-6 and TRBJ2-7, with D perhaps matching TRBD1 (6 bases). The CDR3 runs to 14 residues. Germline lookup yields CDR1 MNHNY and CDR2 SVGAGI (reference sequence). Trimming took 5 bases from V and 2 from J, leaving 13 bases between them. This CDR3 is CASSKGGFPYEQYF. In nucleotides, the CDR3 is TGTGCCAGCAGTAAAGGGGGTTTTCCCTACGAGCAGTACTTC.

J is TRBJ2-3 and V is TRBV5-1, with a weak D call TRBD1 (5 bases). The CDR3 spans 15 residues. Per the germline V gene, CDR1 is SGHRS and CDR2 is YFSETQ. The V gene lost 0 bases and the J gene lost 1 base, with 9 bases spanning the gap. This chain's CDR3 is CASSLGIQGTDTQYF. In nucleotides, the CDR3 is TGCGCCAGCAGCTTGGGGATACAGGGCACAGATACGCAGTATTTT.

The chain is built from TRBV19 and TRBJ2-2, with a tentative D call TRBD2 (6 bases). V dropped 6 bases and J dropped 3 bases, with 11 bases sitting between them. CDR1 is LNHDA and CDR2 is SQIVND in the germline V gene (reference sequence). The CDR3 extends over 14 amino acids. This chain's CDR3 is CASREGQHTGELFF. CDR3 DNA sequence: TGTGCCAGTAGGGAGGGGCAGCACACCGGGGAGCTGTTTTTT.

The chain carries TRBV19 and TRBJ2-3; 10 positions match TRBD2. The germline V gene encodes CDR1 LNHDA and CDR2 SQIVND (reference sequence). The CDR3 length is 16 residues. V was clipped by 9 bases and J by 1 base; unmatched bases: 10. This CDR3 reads CASKTSGTKGTDTQYF. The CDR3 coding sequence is TGTGCCAGCAAAACTAGCGGGACCAAGGGCACAGATACGCAGTATTTT.

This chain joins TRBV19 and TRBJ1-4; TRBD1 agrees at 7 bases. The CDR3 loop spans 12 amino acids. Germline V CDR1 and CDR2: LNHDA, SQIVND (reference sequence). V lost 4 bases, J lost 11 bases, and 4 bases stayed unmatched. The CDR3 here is CASSTRQGKLFF. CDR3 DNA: TGTGCCAGTAGTACCCGACAGGGTAAACTGTTTTTT. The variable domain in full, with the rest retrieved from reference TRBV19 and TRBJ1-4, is DGGITQSPKYLFRKEGQNVTLSCEQNLNHDAMYWYRQDPGQGLRLIYYSQIVNDFQKGDIAEGYSVSREKKESFPLTVTSAQKNPTAFYLCASSTRQGKLFFGSGTQLSVL.